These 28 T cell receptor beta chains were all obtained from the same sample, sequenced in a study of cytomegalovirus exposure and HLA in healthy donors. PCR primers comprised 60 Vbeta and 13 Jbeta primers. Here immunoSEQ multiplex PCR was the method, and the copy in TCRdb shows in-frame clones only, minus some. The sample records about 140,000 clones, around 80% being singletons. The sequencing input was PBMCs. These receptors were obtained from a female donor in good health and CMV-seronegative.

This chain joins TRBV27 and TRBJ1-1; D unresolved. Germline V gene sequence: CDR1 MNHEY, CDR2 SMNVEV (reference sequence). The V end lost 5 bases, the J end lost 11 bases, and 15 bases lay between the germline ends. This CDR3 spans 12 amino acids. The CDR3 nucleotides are TGTGCCAGCAGTACACCAGGTTTGCCTGCTTTCTTT. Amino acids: CASSTPGLPAFF.

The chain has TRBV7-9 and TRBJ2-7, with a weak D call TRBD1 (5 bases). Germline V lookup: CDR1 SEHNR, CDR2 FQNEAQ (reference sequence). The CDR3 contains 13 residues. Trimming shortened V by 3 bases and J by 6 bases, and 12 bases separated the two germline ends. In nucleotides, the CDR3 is TGTGCCAGCAGCTTGATAACGCAGGGCGAGCAGTACTTC. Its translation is CASSLITQGEQYF.

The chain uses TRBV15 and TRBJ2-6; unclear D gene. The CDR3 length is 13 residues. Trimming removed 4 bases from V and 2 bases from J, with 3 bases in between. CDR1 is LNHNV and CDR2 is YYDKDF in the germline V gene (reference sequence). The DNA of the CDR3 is TGTGCCACCAGCAACACTGGGGCCAACGTCCTGACTTTC. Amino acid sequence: CATSNTGANVLTF.

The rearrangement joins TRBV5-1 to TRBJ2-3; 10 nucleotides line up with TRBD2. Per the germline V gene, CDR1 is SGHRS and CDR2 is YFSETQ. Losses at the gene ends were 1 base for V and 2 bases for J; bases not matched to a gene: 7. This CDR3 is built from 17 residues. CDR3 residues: CASSLNGLAGVTDTQYF. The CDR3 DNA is TGCGCCAGCAGCTTGAATGGGCTAGCGGGAGTCACAGATACGCAGTATTTT. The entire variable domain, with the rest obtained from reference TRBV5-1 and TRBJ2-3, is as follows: KAGVTQTPRYLIKTRGQQVTLSCSPISGHRSVSWYQQTPGQGLQFLFEYFSETQRNKGNFPGRFSGRQFSNSRSEMNVSTLELGDSALYLCASSLNGLAGVTDTQYFGPGTRLTVL.

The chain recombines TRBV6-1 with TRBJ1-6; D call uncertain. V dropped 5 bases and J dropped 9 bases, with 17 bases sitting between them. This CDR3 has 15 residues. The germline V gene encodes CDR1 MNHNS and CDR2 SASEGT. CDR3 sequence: CASSREGAQVSPLHF. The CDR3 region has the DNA TGTGCCAGCAGTCGGGAGGGAGCCCAGGTTTCACCCCTCCACTTT.

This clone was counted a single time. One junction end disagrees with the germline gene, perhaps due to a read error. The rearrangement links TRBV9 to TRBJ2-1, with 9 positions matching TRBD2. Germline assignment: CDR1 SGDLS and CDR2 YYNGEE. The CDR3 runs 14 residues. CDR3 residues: CASSVAAGREGRIF. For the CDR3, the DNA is TGTGCCAGCAGCGTAGCGGCGGGGCGGGAGGGGCGGATCTTC.

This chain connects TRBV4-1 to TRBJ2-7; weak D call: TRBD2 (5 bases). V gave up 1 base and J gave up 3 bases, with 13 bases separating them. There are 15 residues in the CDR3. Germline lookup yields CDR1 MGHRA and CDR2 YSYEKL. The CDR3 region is CASSQVQGRLYEQYF. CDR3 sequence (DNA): TGCGCCAGCAGCCAAGTCCAAGGGAGACTCTACGAGCAGTACTTC.

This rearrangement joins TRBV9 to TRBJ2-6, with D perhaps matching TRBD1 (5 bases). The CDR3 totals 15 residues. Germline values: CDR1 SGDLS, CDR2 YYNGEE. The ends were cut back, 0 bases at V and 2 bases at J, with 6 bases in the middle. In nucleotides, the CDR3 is TGTGCCAGCAGCGTAGAAGGGGCTGGGGCCAACGTCCTGACTTTC. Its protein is CASSVEGAGANVLTF.

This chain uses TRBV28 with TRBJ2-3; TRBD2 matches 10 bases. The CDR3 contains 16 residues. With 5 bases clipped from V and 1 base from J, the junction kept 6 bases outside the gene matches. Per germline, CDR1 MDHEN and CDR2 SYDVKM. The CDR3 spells CASSSTSGARTDTQYF. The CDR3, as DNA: TGTGCCAGCAGTAGCACTAGCGGGGCACGCACAGATACGCAGTATTTT.

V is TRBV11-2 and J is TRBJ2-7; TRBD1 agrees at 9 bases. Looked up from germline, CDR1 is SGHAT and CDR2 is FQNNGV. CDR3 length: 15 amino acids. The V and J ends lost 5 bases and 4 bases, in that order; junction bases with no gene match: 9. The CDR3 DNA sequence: TGTGCCAGCAGCCACCGGGACAGGGACCCTTACGAGCAGTACTTC. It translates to CASSHRDRDPYEQYF.

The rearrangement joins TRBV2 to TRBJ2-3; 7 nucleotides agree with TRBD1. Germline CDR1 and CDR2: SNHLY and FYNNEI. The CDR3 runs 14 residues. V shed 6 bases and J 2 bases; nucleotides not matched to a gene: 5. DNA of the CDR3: TGTGCCAGCAGGTTGGACAGGCTCACAGATACGCAGTATTTT. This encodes CASRLDRLTDTQYF. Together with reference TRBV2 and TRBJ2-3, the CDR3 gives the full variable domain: EPEVTQTPSHQVTQMGQEVILRCVPISNHLYFYWYRQILGQKVEFLVSFYNNEISEKSEIFDDQFSVERPDGSNFTLKIRSTKLEDSAMYFCASRLDRLTDTQYFGPGTRLTVL.

The CDR3 loop reads CASARGRTITEAFF. The CDR3 bases are TGTGCCAGCGCCAGGGGAAGGACGATCACTGAAGCTTTCTTT. This chain links TRBV6-1 with TRBJ1-1, with a tentative D call TRBD1 (6 bases). The CDR3 is 14 residues long. Looked up from germline, CDR1 is MNHNS and CDR2 is SASEGT. The ends were cut back, 8 bases at V and 4 bases at J, with 17 bases in the middle.

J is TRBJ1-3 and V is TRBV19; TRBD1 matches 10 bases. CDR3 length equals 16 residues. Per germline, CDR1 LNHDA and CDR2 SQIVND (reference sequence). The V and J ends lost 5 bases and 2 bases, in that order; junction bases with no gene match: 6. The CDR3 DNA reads TGTGCCAGTAGTGAGGGACAGGGGTTTCCTGGAAACACCATATATTTT. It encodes CASSEGQGFPGNTIYF.

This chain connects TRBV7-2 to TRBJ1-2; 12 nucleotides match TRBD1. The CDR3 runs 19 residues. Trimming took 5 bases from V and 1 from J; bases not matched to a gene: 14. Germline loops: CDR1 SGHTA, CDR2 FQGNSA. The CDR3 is CASSPRGPGTGGGNYGYTF. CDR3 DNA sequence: TGTGCCAGCAGCCCTAGAGGTCCCGGGACAGGGGGCGGTAACTATGGCTACACCTTC.

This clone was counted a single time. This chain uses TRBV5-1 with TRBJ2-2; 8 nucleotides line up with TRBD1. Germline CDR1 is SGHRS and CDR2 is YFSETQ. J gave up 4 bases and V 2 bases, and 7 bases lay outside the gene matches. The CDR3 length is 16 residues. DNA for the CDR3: TGCGCCAGCAGCTTTTCGGCAGGGGGCGTCACCGGGGAGCTGTTTTTT. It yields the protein CASSFSAGGVTGELFF.

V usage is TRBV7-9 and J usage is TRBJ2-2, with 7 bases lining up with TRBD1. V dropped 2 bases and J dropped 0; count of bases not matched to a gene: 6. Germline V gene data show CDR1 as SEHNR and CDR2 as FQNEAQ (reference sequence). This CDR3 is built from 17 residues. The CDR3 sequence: CASSLQGGPTNTGELFF. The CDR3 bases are TGTGCCAGCAGCTTACAAGGGGGCCCAACGAACACCGGGGAGCTGTTTTTT. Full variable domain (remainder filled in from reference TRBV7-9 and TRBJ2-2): DTGVSQNPRHKITKRGQNVTFRCDPISEHNRLYWYRQTLGQGPEFLTYFQNEAQLEKSRLLSDRFSAERPKGSFSTLEIQRTEQGDSAMYLCASSLQGGPTNTGELFFGEGSRLTVL.

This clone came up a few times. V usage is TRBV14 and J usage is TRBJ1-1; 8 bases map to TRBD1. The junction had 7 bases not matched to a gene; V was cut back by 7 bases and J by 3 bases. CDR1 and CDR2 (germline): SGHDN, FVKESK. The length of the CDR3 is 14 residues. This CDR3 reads CASIVRDRYTEAFF. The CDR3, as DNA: TGTGCCAGCATAGTCCGGGACAGGTACACTGAAGCTTTCTTT.

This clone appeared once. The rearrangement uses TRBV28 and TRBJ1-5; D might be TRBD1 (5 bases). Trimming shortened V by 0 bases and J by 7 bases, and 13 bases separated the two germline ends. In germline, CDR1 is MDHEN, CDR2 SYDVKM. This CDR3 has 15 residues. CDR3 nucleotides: TGTGCCAGCAGTTTATGGGGGCAGGGAAGCCAGCCCCAGCATTTT. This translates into CASSLWGQGSQPQHF.

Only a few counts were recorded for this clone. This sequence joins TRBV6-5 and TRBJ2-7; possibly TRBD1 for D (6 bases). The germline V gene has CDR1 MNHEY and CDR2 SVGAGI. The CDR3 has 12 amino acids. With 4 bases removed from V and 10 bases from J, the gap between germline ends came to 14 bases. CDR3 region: CASSFGPGHQYF. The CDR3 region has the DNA TGTGCCAGCAGTTTCGGTCCGGGACATCAGTACTTC.

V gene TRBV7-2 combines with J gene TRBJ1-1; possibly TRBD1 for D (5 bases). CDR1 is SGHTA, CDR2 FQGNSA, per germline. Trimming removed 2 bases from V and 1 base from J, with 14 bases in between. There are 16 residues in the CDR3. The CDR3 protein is CASSLMSQGGNTEAFF. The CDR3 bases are TGTGCCAGCAGCTTAATGTCGCAGGGAGGGAACACTGAAGCTTTCTTT.

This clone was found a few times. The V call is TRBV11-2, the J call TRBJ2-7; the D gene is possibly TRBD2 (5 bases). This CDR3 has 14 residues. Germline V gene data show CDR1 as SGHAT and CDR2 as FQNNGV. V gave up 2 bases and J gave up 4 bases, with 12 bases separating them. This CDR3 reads CASSLSGRKYEQYF. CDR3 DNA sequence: TGTGCCAGCAGCTTAAGTGGGAGAAAATACGAGCAGTACTTC.

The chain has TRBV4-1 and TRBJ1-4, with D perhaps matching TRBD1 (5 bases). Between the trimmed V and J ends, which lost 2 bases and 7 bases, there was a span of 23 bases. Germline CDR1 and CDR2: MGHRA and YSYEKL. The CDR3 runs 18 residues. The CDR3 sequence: CASSQLAGNGRVGEKLFF. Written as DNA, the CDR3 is TGCGCCAGCAGCCAATTAGCAGGGAACGGACGAGTCGGTGAAAAACTGTTTTTT.

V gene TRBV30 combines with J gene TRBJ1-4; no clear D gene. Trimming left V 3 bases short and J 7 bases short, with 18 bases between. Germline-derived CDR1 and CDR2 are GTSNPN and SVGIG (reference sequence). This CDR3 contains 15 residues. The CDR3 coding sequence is TGTGCCTGGAGGGCGGTTGTCGGGATGGGTGAAAAACTGTTTTTT. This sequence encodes CAWRAVVGMGEKLFF.

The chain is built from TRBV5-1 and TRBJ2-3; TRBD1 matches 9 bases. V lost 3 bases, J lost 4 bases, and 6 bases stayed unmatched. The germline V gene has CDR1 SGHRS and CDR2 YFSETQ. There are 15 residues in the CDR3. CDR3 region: CASSSGQGRADTQYF. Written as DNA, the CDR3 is TGCGCCAGCAGCTCCGGACAGGGGAGGGCAGATACGCAGTATTTT.

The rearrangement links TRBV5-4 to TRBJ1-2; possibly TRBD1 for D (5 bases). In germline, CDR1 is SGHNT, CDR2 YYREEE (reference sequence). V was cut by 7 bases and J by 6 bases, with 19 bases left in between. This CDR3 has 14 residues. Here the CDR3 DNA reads TGTGCCAGCCACATGCCCGCAGGGATAGATGGCTACACCTTC. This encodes CASHMPAGIDGYTF.

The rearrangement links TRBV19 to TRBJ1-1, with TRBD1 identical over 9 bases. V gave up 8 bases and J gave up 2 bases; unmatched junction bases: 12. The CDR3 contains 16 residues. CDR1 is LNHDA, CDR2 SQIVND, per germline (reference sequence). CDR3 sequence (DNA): TGTGCCAGTCTTTCCGGGACAGGGTTGGGAAACACTGAAGCTTTCTTT. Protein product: CASLSGTGLGNTEAFF.

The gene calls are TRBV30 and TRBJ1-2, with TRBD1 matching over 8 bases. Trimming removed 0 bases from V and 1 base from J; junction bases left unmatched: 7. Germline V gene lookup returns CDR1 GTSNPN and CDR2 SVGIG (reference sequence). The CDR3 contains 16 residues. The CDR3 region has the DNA TGTGCCTGGAGTGTAGGGACAGGCAAACTTAACTATGGCTACACCTTC. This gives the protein CAWSVGTGKLNYGYTF.

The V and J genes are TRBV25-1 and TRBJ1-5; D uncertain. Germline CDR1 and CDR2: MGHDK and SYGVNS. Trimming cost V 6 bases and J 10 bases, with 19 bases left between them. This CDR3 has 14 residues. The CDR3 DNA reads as TGTGCCAGCAGCCTACACCGGGAGGGAGCACCCCAGCATTTT. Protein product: CASSLHREGAPQHF.